Below, 25 T cell receptor beta chains from the same sample are listed, as sequenced in a study of cytomegalovirus exposure and HLA in healthy donors. Generated by immunoSEQ multiplex PCR, the TCRdb table keeps only in-frame clones and is missing some. Of around 150,000 clones listed, approximately 84% are singletons. Sequencing was carried out using PBMCs. The receptors were gathered from a man in his thirties or forties in good health and CMV-seropositive.

This chain joins TRBV15 and TRBJ2-3, with 10 bases matching TRBD1. The V and J ends lost 8 bases and 0 bases, in that order; junction bases with no gene match: 5. This CDR3 is built from 15 residues. Per germline, CDR1 LNHNV and CDR2 YYDKDF (reference sequence). The CDR3 reads CATARDRGSTDTQYF. As DNA, the CDR3 is TGTGCCACCGCGAGGGACAGGGGTAGCACAGATACGCAGTATTTT.

The chain recombines TRBV2 with TRBJ1-2, with D possibly matching TRBD1 (5 bases). The CDR3 runs to 14 residues. Trimming pared 2 bases from V and 2 bases from J, leaving 9 bases between. CDR1 SNHLY and CDR2 FYNNEI come from the germline V gene. This CDR3 is CASSERSGNYGYTF. Written as DNA, the CDR3 is TGTGCCAGCAGTGAACGATCAGGGAACTATGGCTACACCTTC.

The V gene is TRBV2, the J gene TRBJ2-1; 9 bases align to TRBD2. The germline V gene has CDR1 SNHLY and CDR2 FYNNEI. J was trimmed by 3 bases and V by 6 bases; bases with no gene match: 6. The CDR3 covers 15 residues. CDR3 DNA sequence: TGTGCCAGCAGGGAGGAGCGGGAGGACTACAATGAGCAGTTCTTC. It specifies CASREEREDYNEQFF.

The chain links TRBV27 to TRBJ1-5; a possible D gene is TRBD1 (5 bases). V gave up 5 bases and J gave up 5 bases, with 13 bases separating them. The germline V gene encodes CDR1 MNHEY and CDR2 SMNVEV (reference sequence). This CDR3 is 14 amino acids long. The CDR3 loop reads CASSDGADYQPQHF. CDR3 bases: TGTGCCAGCAGTGATGGGGCAGACTATCAGCCCCAGCATTTT.

The chain employs TRBV18 and TRBJ2-1; 9 bases are shared with TRBD1. CDR1 is KGHSH and CDR2 is LQKENI in the germline V gene. Trimming cost V 4 bases and J 5 bases; bases outside gene matches: 3. The CDR3 is made up of 14 amino acids. The CDR3 DNA sequence: TGTGCCAGCTCACGACAGGGGGGGGACAATGAGCAGTTCTTC. This translates into CASSRQGGDNEQFF.

The chain carries TRBV5-1 and TRBJ1-1; D is possibly TRBD1 (6 bases). Germline V gene sequence: CDR1 SGHRS, CDR2 YFSETQ. There are 14 residues in the CDR3. V dropped 1 base and J dropped 3 bases, with 10 bases sitting between them. CDR3 in DNA: TGCGCCAGCAGCTTGACGACAGGTCACACTGAAGCTTTCTTT. Protein sequence: CASSLTTGHTEAFF.

The sample holds one count of this clone. The gene calls are TRBV5-1 and TRBJ2-7, with a weak D call TRBD1 (6 bases). The CDR3 has 12 residues. V was shortened by 2 bases and J by 4 bases, with 7 bases between the two germline ends. The germline CDR1 and CDR2 sequences are SGHRS and YFSETQ. The CDR3 loop is CASSFTGYEQYF. Written as DNA, the CDR3 is TGCGCCAGCAGCTTCACAGGGTACGAGCAGTACTTC.

The chain links TRBV30 to TRBJ2-6; 7 positions agree with TRBD2. Per germline, CDR1 GTSNPN and CDR2 SVGIG (reference sequence). The CDR3 is made up of 19 amino acids. The junction had 16 bases not matched to a gene; V was cut back by 1 base and J by 4 bases. CDR3 nucleotides: TGTGCCTGGAGTGAAGTTTCGGGAACGGGAGGATCGGGGGCCAACGTCCTGACTTTC. Amino acids: CAWSEVSGTGGSGANVLTF.

The chain is built from TRBV18 and TRBJ2-7, with TRBD1 matching 12 bases. From germline, CDR1 is KGHSH and CDR2 LQKENI. The CDR3 has 16 residues. The V segment lost 5 bases and the J segment 6 bases; nucleotides outside the gene matches: 11. The CDR3 DNA follows: TGTGCCAGCTCATCCGTCTCTGGGACAGGGGGCACCGAGCAGTACTTC. Translation gives CASSSVSGTGGTEQYF.

This clone was observed once. This chain links TRBV6-5 with TRBJ1-1; 8 bases agree with TRBD1. From germline, CDR1 is MNHEY and CDR2 SVGAGI. There are 15 residues in the CDR3. Trimming cost V 6 bases and J 0 bases; bases outside gene matches: 6. The CDR3 reads CASRKTGGLNTEAFF. For the CDR3, the DNA is TGTGCCAGCAGGAAAACAGGGGGACTGAACACTGAAGCTTTCTTT.

There are a few counts of this clone. The chain couples TRBV30 to TRBJ1-1; D unresolved. In germline, CDR1 is GTSNPN, CDR2 SVGIG (reference sequence). This CDR3 has 12 amino acids. V was shortened by 0 bases and J by 6 bases, with 8 bases between the two germline ends. The CDR3 here is CAWSVWGAEAFF. The CDR3 nucleotides read TGTGCCTGGAGTGTTTGGGGAGCTGAAGCTTTCTTT.

The table lists this clone with a count of one. This chain joins TRBV25-1 and TRBJ2-5; 8 bases map to TRBD2. The CDR3 is 13 amino acids. In germline, CDR1 is MGHDK, CDR2 SYGVNS. The V and J ends lost 6 bases and 5 bases, in that order; junction bases with no gene match: 5. The CDR3 region is CASRLAGLETQYF. The CDR3 DNA reads as TGTGCCAGCAGATTAGCGGGGCTGGAGACCCAGTACTTC.

The rearrangement uses TRBV10-2 and TRBJ2-3, with 11 bases that match TRBD1. Germline lookup yields CDR1 WSHSY and CDR2 SAAADI. The junction had 6 bases not matched to a gene; V was cut back by 6 bases and J by 4 bases. The CDR3 totals 15 residues. CDR3 sequence (DNA): TGCGCCAGCAGGACGGACAGGGGGCAATCAGATACGCAGTATTTT. Protein product: CASRTDRGQSDTQYF.

V gene TRBV6-6 combines with J gene TRBJ2-3, with TRBD1 matching 7 bases. V lost 6 bases to trimming and J lost 3 bases; unmatched junction nucleotides: 12. Germline V gene sequence: CDR1 MNHNY, CDR2 SVGAGI (reference sequence). This CDR3 has 16 amino acids. The CDR3 nucleotides are TGTGCCAGCAGCCCGACAGGGACCGCCGTGACAGATACGCAGTATTTT. Residues: CASSPTGTAVTDTQYF.

The J gene is TRBJ2-5, the V gene TRBV10-2, with TRBD2 matching over 9 bases. Losses at the gene ends were 2 bases for V and 1 base for J; bases not matched to a gene: 8. The germline gives CDR1 WSHSY, CDR2 SAAADI. The CDR3 runs 17 residues. CDR3 residues: CASSERVSGSSQETQYF. DNA of the CDR3: TGCGCCAGCAGTGAGAGGGTTAGCGGGAGCTCCCAAGAGACCCAGTACTTC.

The CDR3 region is CASSLRQGGGTGELFF. In DNA form, the CDR3 reads TGTGCCAGCAGCCTCAGACAGGGTGGCGGCACCGGGGAGCTGTTTTTT. V and J are TRBV9 and TRBJ2-2; 7 bases line up with TRBD1. Germline-derived CDR1 and CDR2 are SGDLS and YYNGEE. CDR3 length: 16 residues. With 4 bases clipped from V and 4 bases from J, the junction kept 10 bases outside the gene matches.

The J gene is TRBJ2-5, the V gene TRBV7-8; 10 nucleotides agree with TRBD2. Germline values: CDR1 SGHVS, CDR2 FQNEAQ. The J segment lost 5 bases and the V segment lost 3 bases, leaving 6 bases of the junction unmatched. The CDR3 covers 15 residues. The CDR3 nucleotides are TGTGCCAGCAGCTTTAGCGGGGGGTGGGGGGAGACCCAGTACTTC. It specifies CASSFSGGWGETQYF. Complete variable domain (other parts from reference TRBV7-8 and TRBJ2-5): GAGVSQSPRYKVAKRGQDVALRCDPISGHVSLFWYQQALGQGPEFLTYFQNEAQLDKSGLPSDRFFAERPEGSVSTLKIQRTQQEDSAVYLCASSFSGGWGETQYFGPGTRLLVL.

V is TRBV11-2 and J is TRBJ2-7, with D perhaps TRBD1 (6 bases). Germline lookup yields CDR1 SGHAT and CDR2 FQNNGV. V lost 5 bases, J lost 2 bases, and 16 bases lay in between. The length of the CDR3 is 15 residues. The CDR3 protein is CASSVAGTPTYEQYF. CDR3 in DNA: TGTGCCAGCAGCGTAGCCGGGACACCTACCTACGAGCAGTACTTC.

The rearrangement links TRBV4-1 to TRBJ1-2; D is unclear. Deletions cut 0 bases from V and 8 bases from J, with 7 bases between. Looked up from germline, CDR1 is MGHRA and CDR2 is YSYEKL. The CDR3 has 12 residues. The CDR3 coding sequence is TGCGCCAGCAGCCAAGAAAAAGCAGGCTACACCTTC. Its protein product is CASSQEKAGYTF.

This clone was recorded once. The chain carries TRBV2 and TRBJ2-1; 7 bases are shared with TRBD2. V gave up 4 bases and J gave up 0 bases; unmatched junction bases: 3. The CDR3 spans 15 residues. CDR1 is SNHLY and CDR2 is FYNNEI in the germline V gene. The CDR3 region is CASSVGGSSYNEQFF. CDR3 in DNA: TGTGCCAGCAGTGTGGGGGGGAGCTCCTACAATGAGCAGTTCTTC.

Only one count was recorded for this clone. J is TRBJ1-6 and V is TRBV27; 10 nucleotides line up with TRBD1. Per germline, CDR1 MNHEY and CDR2 SMNVEV (reference sequence). The ends lost 5 bases at V and 8 bases at J; junction bases unmatched: 3. The CDR3 sequence is 14 residues long. The CDR3 here is CASSLTGGYSPLHF. The CDR3 nucleotides are TGTGCCAGCAGTCTGACAGGGGGCTATTCACCCCTCCACTTT.

The V gene is TRBV7-6, the J gene TRBJ1-1; D may be TRBD1 (6 bases). The CDR3 loop spans 15 amino acids. Trimming removed 1 base from V and 5 bases from J, with 14 bases in between. From germline, CDR1 is SGHVS and CDR2 FNYEAQ. CDR3 in DNA: TGTGCCAGCAGCTTAGTTCGGGAGGGGGTAACTGAAGCTTTCTTT. It yields the protein CASSLVREGVTEAFF.

The chain is built from TRBV10-3 and TRBJ1-2; 10 bases line up with TRBD1. V was clipped by 7 bases and J by 1 base; unmatched bases: 3. Germline V CDR1 and CDR2: ENHRY, SYGVKD. The CDR3 has 14 residues. The chain's CDR3 is CAIMGQGHNYGYTF. CDR3 in DNA: TGTGCCATCATGGGACAGGGGCATAACTATGGCTACACCTTC.

The chain couples TRBV7-9 to TRBJ2-3, with 8 positions matching TRBD2. From germline, CDR1 is SEHNR and CDR2 FQNEAQ (reference sequence). Unmatched junction bases numbered 16, after V lost 4 bases and J lost 10 bases. This CDR3 is 16 amino acids long. CDR3 sequence reads: CASSSVVVTGGPSQYF. CDR3 DNA sequence: TGTGCCAGCAGCTCAGTCGTGGTGACGGGGGGGCCCTCGCAGTATTTT.

The V and J genes are TRBV11-2 and TRBJ1-2; no definite D call. Between the trimmed V and J ends, which lost 5 bases and 4 bases, there was a span of 11 bases. The CDR3 is 13 amino acids. Germline lookup yields CDR1 SGHAT and CDR2 FQNNGV. Here the CDR3 reads CASSPGRTYGYTF. In DNA form, the CDR3 reads TGTGCCAGCAGCCCAGGTCGTACCTATGGCTACACCTTC. The whole variable domain, filled in from reference TRBV11-2 and TRBJ1-2, reads EAGVAQSPRYKIIEKRQSVAFWCNPISGHATLYWYQQILGQGPKLLIQFQNNGVVDDSQLPKDRFSAERLKGVDSTLKIQPAKLEDSAVYLCASSPGRTYGYTFGSGTRLTVV.